One and the same sample provided the 16 T cell receptor beta chains below, sequenced in a study of CD8+ T cells in alopecia areata. Investigators isolated RNA and reverse transcribed it into cDNA to act as the sequencing template. Clones were read by immunoSEQ multiplex PCR, and TCRdb kept only the in-frame ones, dropping some. The sample offers 90,000 to 130,000 clones and no singletons, the top ten holding about 20%. Source material: lesional skin. These TCRs come from a C3H/HeJ mouse with alopecia areata. For this strain, the MHC haplotype corresponds to H2-k.

Comments on this clone: Here the gene names and germline are mouse. The CDR3 extends 4 residues past the end of the read, so its final part is completed from the germline J gene. The rearrangement links TRBV19 to TRBJ1-4; 11 bases are shared with TRBD1. The CDR3 loop spans 16 amino acids. Germline trimming cut 4 bases from V and 3 bases from J; bases unmatched to any gene: 5. Per germline, CDR1 FNHDT and CDR2 SITEND (reference sequence). The covered CDR3 bases are TGTGCCAGCAGTTGGACAGGGGGCGAGGCCAACGAA. It codes for CASSWTGGEANE. The complete CDR3 sequence is CASSWTGGEANERLFF.

The sample holds a few counts of this clone. The gene names given are mouse names. The CDR3 end is not reached by the read, which stops 4 residues before it; the germline J gene fills it in. The V gene is TRBV1, the J gene TRBJ2-3; 8 bases are a match to TRBD1. V dropped 6 bases and J dropped 0; count of bases not matched to a gene: 5. CDR1 and CDR2 (germline): NSQYPW, LRSPGD (reference sequence). CDR3 length: 15 amino acids. This CDR3 reads CTCRRTGPSAETLYF. Partial CDR3 DNA: TGCACCTGCAGGAGGACAGGGCCTAGTGCAGAA.

On this clone itself: One end of the junction is discordant with germline, which a read error may explain. Gene labels here are mouse ones. Incomplete CDR3 DNA: TGTGCCAGCCGTGATCGGTGGGGGGGAGAA. It yields the protein CASRDRWGGE. The entire CDR3 protein is CASRDRWGGETLYF. The V gene is TRBV13-3, the J gene TRBJ2-3; TRBD2 matches 8 bases. The read finishes 4 residues shy of the CDR3 end, and the germline J gene is used to complete it. The germline CDR1 and CDR2 sequences are NNHDY and SYVADS. This CDR3 is built from 14 residues.

A few counts support this clone. The listed genes are named as in mouse. The read ends 4 residues shy of where the CDR3 ends; the end is completed using the germline J gene. This chain links TRBV13-3 with TRBJ2-1, with 8 positions matching TRBD1. CDR1 is NNHDY and CDR2 is SYVADS in the germline V gene. V shed 3 bases, J shed 1 base, and the junction held 3 bases outside the gene matches. CDR3 length: 15 amino acids. This CDR3 is CASSGRDRNYAEQFF. The CDR3 bases that were read are TGTGCCAGCAGTGGTCGGGACAGGAACTATGCT.

In its sample, this clone was seen a few times. Gene names are mouse gene names. Incomplete CDR3 DNA: TGTGCCAGCAGTGGGCTGGGGGGCGGCCAAGAC. As protein: CASSGLGGGQD. The complete CDR3 sequence is CASSGLGGGQDTQYF. The chain employs TRBV13-3 and TRBJ2-5; 8 bases match TRBD2. The CDR3 extends 4 residues past the end of the read, so its final part is completed from the germline J gene. V dropped 3 bases and J dropped 2; count of bases not matched to a gene: 5. Germline CDR1 is NNHDY and CDR2 is SYVADS. The CDR3 is 15 residues long.

Concerning this clone itself: Gene names and germline match the mouse. The read ends 4 residues before the CDR3 terminus; that terminus is restored from the germline J gene. This sequence joins TRBV13-3 and TRBJ2-2; 11 bases map to TRBD2. Germline V CDR1 and CDR2: NNHDY, SYVADS. With V trimmed by 6 bases and J by 6 bases, 4 bases remained unmatched. The CDR3 loop spans 14 amino acids. CDR3 sequence: CASKRTGGSGQLYF. Incomplete CDR3 DNA: TGTGCCAGCAAGCGGACTGGGGGGTCCGGG.

Regarding this clone: Genes here carry mouse names. Read sequence stops 4 residues before the CDR3 end, and the germline J gene provides the missing end. V usage is TRBV19 and J usage is TRBJ2-3, with 7 bases fitting TRBD1. After removal of 5 bases from V and 0 bases from J, the junction contained 6 bases not matched to a gene. Per the germline V gene, CDR1 is FNHDT and CDR2 is SITEND (reference sequence). The CDR3 has 15 residues. CDR3 residues: CASSLGTESAETLYF. Partial CDR3 DNA: TGTGCCAGCAGCCTAGGGACAGAAAGTGCAGAA.

This clone was found a few times. Germline and genes: mouse. Sequencing ends 4 residues short of the CDR3 end; the germline J gene provides the rest. The chain uses TRBV13-3 and TRBJ1-4; 10 nucleotides align to TRBD1. With 5 bases clipped from V and 3 bases from J, the junction kept 4 bases outside the gene matches. Germline loops: CDR1 NNHDY, CDR2 SYVADS. This CDR3 region has 15 residues. CDR3 protein: CASSRQGAANERLFF. The covered CDR3 bases are TGTGCCAGCAGCCGACAGGGGGCAGCCAACGAA. Using reference TRBV13-3 and TRBJ1-4 for the parts outside the CDR3, the full variable domain is EAAVTQSPRSKVAVTGGKVTLSCHQTNNHDYMYWYRQDTGHGLRLIHYSYVADSTEKGDIPDGYKASRPSQENFSLILELASLSQTAVYFCASSRQGAANERLFFGHGTKLSVL.

In regard to this clone: The listed genes are named as in mouse. Read sequence stops 4 residues before the CDR3 end, and the germline J gene provides the missing end. The rearrangement links TRBV5 to TRBJ2-2; 9 bases are shared with TRBD2. Germline V gene sequence: CDR1 LGHNA, CDR2 YNLKQL (reference sequence). J gave up 0 bases and V 4 bases, and 3 bases lay outside the gene matches. The CDR3 loop spans 16 amino acids. The covered CDR3 bases are TGTGCCAGCAGCCCCCGACTGGGGGCAAACACCGGG. Translated, it gives CASSPRLGANTG. The CDR3 reads in full as CASSPRLGANTGQLYF.

The table lists this clone with a few counts. Genes here carry mouse names. The CDR3 bases that were read are TGTGCCAGCAGTTCACGACAATCAAACTCC. Translating gives CASSSRQSNS. The full CDR3 sequence reads CASSSRQSNSDYTF. The chain employs TRBV19 and TRBJ1-2; D is unclear. The DNA ends 4 residues before the CDR3 does, and the rest of the CDR3 is filled in from the germline J gene. The CDR3 has 14 amino acids. The germline gives CDR1 FNHDT, CDR2 SITEND (reference sequence). V was trimmed by 4 bases and J by 0 bases, leaving 10 bases between them.

For this clone: Gene names and germline match the mouse. The read ends 4 residues before the CDR3 terminus; that terminus is restored from the germline J gene. This chain links TRBV1 with TRBJ2-1; a weak D match, TRBD1 (5 bases). The germline V gene encodes CDR1 NSQYPW and CDR2 LRSPGD (reference sequence). The CDR3 loop spans 14 amino acids. The CDR3 loop reads CTCSADRAWAEQFF. The sequenced part of the CDR3 DNA is TGCACCTGCAGTGCAGACAGGGCTTGGGCT.

This clone was recorded a few times. Genes and germline come from the mouse. The CDR3 loop is CTCSAPDKPTAEQFF. CDR3 DNA, as far as it was read: TGCACCTGCAGTGCCCCGGACAAACCTACTGCT. V is TRBV1 and J is TRBJ2-1; TRBD1 is a possible D gene (5 bases). Sequencing ends 4 residues short of the CDR3 end; the germline J gene provides the rest. This CDR3 comprises 15 residues. V was cut by 3 bases and J by 6 bases, with 15 bases left in between. Germline loops: CDR1 NSQYPW, CDR2 LRSPGD (reference sequence).

This clone was counted between two and nine times. Gene names and germline refer to mouse. CDR3 sequence: CASSDWGGAHAETLYF. Incomplete CDR3 DNA: TGTGCCAGCAGTGACTGGGGGGGCGCGCATGCAGAA. The J gene is TRBJ2-3, the V gene TRBV19; 12 nucleotides match TRBD2. The read finishes 4 residues shy of the CDR3 end, and the germline J gene is used to complete it. J gave up 2 bases and V 4 bases, and 5 bases lay outside the gene matches. This CDR3 is 16 amino acids long. In germline, CDR1 is FNHDT, CDR2 SITEND (reference sequence).

Turning to this clone: Germline and genes: mouse. Read coverage stops 4 residues before the CDR3 terminus; the germline J gene supplies the remainder. This rearrangement joins TRBV13-1 to TRBJ2-1, with TRBD2 identical over 7 bases. The CDR3 is 16 residues long. The junction had 3 bases not matched to a gene; V was cut back by 0 bases and J by 0 bases. Germline assignment: CDR1 NSHNY and CDR2 SYGAGN. CDR3 loop: CASSDALGDNYAEQFF. The sequenced part of the CDR3 DNA is TGTGCCAGCAGTGATGCCCTGGGGGATAACTATGCT.

This clone has just a few counts. Gene labels here are mouse ones. The sequence runs out 4 residues before the end of the CDR3; the remainder is reconstructed from the germline J gene. The rearrangement uses TRBV19 and TRBJ2-5, with D unclear. The ends were cut back, 3 bases at V and 3 bases at J, with 8 bases in the middle. Germline CDR1 reads FNHDT; CDR2 reads SITEND (reference sequence). The CDR3 has 13 amino acids. The sequenced CDR3 bases are TGTGCCAGCAGTACGACAACACAAGAC. Protein sequence: CASSTTTQD. The whole CDR3 protein reads CASSTTTQDTQYF.

On this clone: Gene names follow the mouse nomenclature. With the read ending 4 residues before the CDR3 end, the germline J gene is used to fill in that end. The V call is TRBV13-2, the J call TRBJ2-7; 9 bases line up with TRBD2. The CDR3 runs 16 residues. Germline V gene sequence: CDR1 NNHNN, CDR2 SYGAGS (reference sequence). V lost 1 base and J lost 0; bases outside the gene matches: 5. The covered CDR3 bases are TGTGCCAGCGGTGATCCCAACTGGGGGGACTCCTAT. This encodes CASGDPNWGDSY. The CDR3 in its entirety is CASGDPNWGDSYEQYF.